This T cell receptor (beta chain) was observed in a study of blood T cell repertoires in COVID-19. Study-level information: Both acute and convalescent COVID-19 samples were obtained from the United States, Italy and Spain.

Repertoires were generated with immunoSEQ multiplex PCR, while TCRdb's copy carries only in-frame clones and drops some. The sample contains about 180,000 clones, 75% to 85% of which appear only once. CDR1 is LNHDA and CDR2 is SQIVND in the germline V gene (reference sequence). Trimming pared 3 bases from V and 4 bases from J, leaving 12 bases between. The CDR3 contains 14 residues. This chain links TRBV19 with TRBJ2-5; D possibly corresponds to TRBD1 (5 bases). The clonotype originates from a human donor in a cohort sampled during active COVID-19. The material sequenced was peripheral blood. CDR3 region: CASSITGTLETQYF. The CDR3 DNA reads TGTGCCAGTAGTATTACAGGAACCCTAGAGACCCAGTACTTC.